These 28 T cell receptor beta chains were all obtained from the same sample, sequenced in a study of blood T cell repertoires in COVID-19. Method: immunoSEQ multiplex PCR; TCRdb's copy keeps in-frame clones and lacks some. The data show about 290,000 clones, approximately 86% seen once. Sequencing input: peripheral blood. These receptors originate from a woman in her 50s with active or convalescent COVID-19.

The J gene is TRBJ2-7, the V gene TRBV5-1, with 8 bases aligning to TRBD1. The germline V gene encodes CDR1 SGHRS and CDR2 YFSETQ. The length of the CDR3 is 15 residues. J was trimmed by 2 bases and V by 4 bases; bases with no gene match: 8. The CDR3 nucleotides read TGCGCCAGCAGCATCACAGGGGGAGGAACCTACGAGCAGTACTTC. Translation gives CASSITGGGTYEQYF.

The chain carries TRBV19 and TRBJ2-1; D unresolved. V lost 3 bases, J lost 9 bases, and 12 bases lay in between. Germline-derived CDR1 and CDR2 are LNHDA and SQIVND (reference sequence). The CDR3 covers 13 residues. The CDR3 is CASSIGRMAEQFF. The DNA for the CDR3 is TGTGCCAGTAGTATTGGGCGAATGGCTGAGCAGTTCTTC.

The sample holds a few counts of this clone. The genes are TRBV7-9 and TRBJ1-4; perhaps TRBD1 as D (6 bases). The V end was cut by 5 bases, the J end by 4 bases, with 20 bases between. The V gene's germline CDR1 is SEHNR and CDR2 FQNEAQ (reference sequence). The CDR3 extends over 17 amino acids. The CDR3: CASSPPQAGAFNEKLFF. The CDR3 nucleotides read TGTGCCAGCAGCCCCCCCCAAGCAGGGGCCTTTAATGAAAAACTGTTTTTT.

This rearrangement joins TRBV15 to TRBJ1-1, with D perhaps matching TRBD1 (5 bases). Trimming stripped 0 bases from V and 4 bases from J, with 9 bases between. Germline assignment: CDR1 LNHNV and CDR2 YYDKDF (reference sequence). The CDR3 consists of 14 residues. Here the CDR3 DNA reads TGTGCCACCAGCAGAGATCGGGGGAGCACTGAAGCTTTCTTT. This gives the protein CATSRDRGSTEAFF.

This clone was detected only a few times. This chain connects TRBV7-2 to TRBJ2-7; no clear D gene. This CDR3 contains 13 residues. Trimming shortened V by 1 base and J by 8 bases, and 12 bases separated the two germline ends. Per germline, CDR1 SGHTA and CDR2 FQGNSA. The CDR3 DNA sequence: TGTGCCAGCAGCTTAGGCATCCAATGGCAGCAGTACTTC. Residues: CASSLGIQWQQYF.

This chain links TRBV5-4 with TRBJ2-2; D perhaps matches TRBD2 (5 bases). Trimming shortened V by 4 bases and J by 0 bases, and 10 bases separated the two germline ends. The germline V gene has CDR1 SGHNT and CDR2 YYREEE (reference sequence). The CDR3 loop spans 15 amino acids. The CDR3 DNA sequence: TGTGCCAGCAGCCGCGAGAGGGCGAACACCGGGGAGCTGTTTTTT. Amino acids: CASSRERANTGELFF.

The chain carries TRBV9 and TRBJ2-1; 10 bases are a match to TRBD2. J was trimmed by 4 bases and V by 0 bases; bases with no gene match: 7. This CDR3 spans 17 amino acids. CDR1 SGDLS and CDR2 YYNGEE come from the germline V gene. The CDR3 here is CASSVELSGRAYNEQFF. In nucleotides, the CDR3 is TGTGCCAGCAGCGTAGAACTAAGCGGGAGGGCTTACAATGAGCAGTTCTTC.

Written as DNA, the CDR3 is TGCGCCCCCCGCCCGCGACCGGGGGGGGCCAACGTCCTGACTTTC. This encodes CAPRPRPGGANVLTF. This rearrangement joins TRBV5-1 to TRBJ2-6; possible D gene TRBD2, 5 bases. This CDR3 region has 15 residues. Germline CDR1 reads SGHRS; CDR2 reads YFSETQ. Trimming removed 10 bases from V and 4 bases from J, with 18 bases in between.

This clone was picked up one time. The chain recombines TRBV2 with TRBJ1-1, with 7 bases identical to TRBD1. J gave up 6 bases and V 8 bases, and 9 bases lay outside the gene matches. Germline-derived CDR1 and CDR2 are SNHLY and FYNNEI. The CDR3 covers 13 residues. For the CDR3, the DNA is TGTGCCAGCGGGAACAGGGGCCTTGCTGAAGCTTTCTTT. Its translation: CASGNRGLAEAFF.

V usage is TRBV25-1 and J usage is TRBJ2-5; 7 bases are a match to TRBD2. Germline CDR1 MGHDK, CDR2 SYGVNS. V lost 3 bases and J lost 0; bases outside the gene matches: 7. The CDR3 is 16 amino acids. This CDR3 is CASSDSLAVNQETQYF. CDR3 DNA: TGTGCCAGCAGTGATTCCCTAGCGGTCAACCAAGAGACCCAGTACTTC.

A note on this clone: The junction and the germline gene differ at one end; a read error may be behind it. The chain uses TRBV7-7 and TRBJ2-1; 12 nucleotides match TRBD2. There are 18 residues in the CDR3. Germline V lookup: CDR1 SSHAT, CDR2 FNYEAQ (reference sequence). The CDR3: CASSLAPRLAGAHNEQFF. As DNA, the CDR3 is TGTGCTAGCAGCTTAGCCCCCCGACTAGCGGGAGCCCACAATGAGCAGTTCTTC.

J is TRBJ2-7 and V is TRBV6-1; 7 bases line up with TRBD1. Germline V gene data show CDR1 as MNHNS and CDR2 as SASEGT. This CDR3 contains 15 residues. V trimming: 2 bases; J trimming: 0 bases; junction bases outside the gene matches: 4. The CDR3 sequence is CASSERRDSSYEQYF. DNA of the CDR3: TGTGCCAGCAGTGAAAGAAGGGACAGCTCCTACGAGCAGTACTTC.

This clone was seen more than once but under ten times. This sequence joins TRBV12-3 or TRBV12-4 and TRBJ1-2, with D perhaps TRBD1 (6 bases). Deletions cut 6 bases from V and 5 bases from J, with 10 bases between. CDR3 size: 12 residues. CDR3 in amino acids: CASRPQGYGYTF. The CDR3 nucleotides read TGTGCCAGCAGGCCCCAGGGGTATGGCTACACCTTC.

This chain links TRBV5-4 with TRBJ1-2, with 7 positions matching TRBD1. The CDR3 sequence is 16 residues long. V was clipped by 4 bases and J by 2 bases; unmatched bases: 11. CDR1 and CDR2 (germline): SGHNT, YYREEE (reference sequence). The CDR3 DNA reads as TGTGCCAGCAGCCTTAGTCCGACAGGGTTAAACTATGGCTACACCTTC. This encodes CASSLSPTGLNYGYTF.

The table lists this clone with a few counts. This sequence joins TRBV7-2 and TRBJ1-1, with TRBD1 matching 9 bases. The CDR3 loop spans 15 amino acids. Germline-derived CDR1 and CDR2 are SGHTA and FQGNSA. The J segment lost 7 bases and the V segment lost 0 bases, leaving 6 bases of the junction unmatched. The CDR3 nucleotides read TGTGCCAGCAGCTTAGCGTTACAGGGGGCGGGTGAAGCTTTCTTT. Its translation is CASSLALQGAGEAFF.

The chain employs TRBV5-1 and TRBJ1-1, with 8 positions matching TRBD1. CDR1 is SGHRS, CDR2 YFSETQ, per germline. This CDR3 spans 15 amino acids. Losses at the gene ends were 4 bases for V and 1 base for J; bases not matched to a gene: 6. The CDR3 is CASSEWGTGNTEAFF. CDR3 coding DNA: TGCGCCAGCAGCGAATGGGGGACAGGGAACACTGAAGCTTTCTTT.

V usage is TRBV12-3 or TRBV12-4 and J usage is TRBJ1-5, with no clear D. The CDR3 spans 13 residues. The V and J ends lost 6 bases and 5 bases respectively, with 11 bases between them. CDR3 protein: CASRLDGDQPQHF. In DNA form, the CDR3 reads TGTGCCAGCAGACTGGACGGGGATCAGCCCCAGCATTTT.

This clone was seen more than once but under ten times. The chain employs TRBV29-1 and TRBJ2-3; D remains ambiguous. Trimming left V 2 bases short and J 8 bases short, with 8 bases between. The germline V gene has CDR1 SQVTM and CDR2 ANQGSEA. The CDR3 is made up of 11 amino acids. This chain's CDR3 is CSVEFRVTQYF. The CDR3 nucleotides are TGCAGCGTTGAATTCCGTGTTACGCAGTATTTT.

This rearrangement joins TRBV2 to TRBJ1-5, with TRBD1 matching over 9 bases. CDR3 length: 15 residues. Germline trimming cut 6 bases from V and 1 base from J; bases unmatched to any gene: 4. Germline lookup yields CDR1 SNHLY and CDR2 FYNNEI. CDR3 coding DNA: TGTGCCAGCAGCGACGACAGGGGGAGCAATCAGCCCCAGCATTTT. Its translation: CASSDDRGSNQPQHF.

This chain links TRBV6-5 with TRBJ1-2, with D possibly being TRBD1 (6 bases). Germline loops: CDR1 MNHEY, CDR2 SVGAGI. V was trimmed by 0 bases and J by 8 bases, leaving 13 bases between them. There are 14 residues in the CDR3. The CDR3 protein is CASSYSGGIGGYTF. Here the CDR3 DNA reads TGTGCCAGCAGTTACTCAGGGGGTATAGGGGGCTACACCTTC.

This clone was seen a handful of times. The chain carries TRBV28 and TRBJ1-3; tentative D call: TRBD1 (6 bases). From germline, CDR1 is MDHEN and CDR2 SYDVKM. The CDR3 sequence is 16 residues long. V was shortened by 5 bases and J by 0 bases, with 14 bases between the two germline ends. The CDR3 bases are TGTGCCAGCAGTCTCGGACAGTTACTCTCTGGAAACACCATATATTTT. Protein sequence: CASSLGQLLSGNTIYF.

This chain uses TRBV28 with TRBJ2-3; 7 bases align to TRBD2. This CDR3 region has 16 residues. J lost 2 bases, V lost 4 bases, and 9 bases had no gene match. From germline, CDR1 is MDHEN and CDR2 SYDVKM. Here the CDR3 DNA reads TGTGCCAGCAGTTCCCCCTGGGCGGGAGACACAGATACGCAGTATTTT. Translating it yields CASSSPWAGDTDTQYF. Combining the CDR3 with reference TRBV28 and TRBJ2-3 gives the whole variable domain DVKVTQSSRYLVKRTGEKVFLECVQDMDHENMFWYRQDPGLGLRLIYFSYDVKMKEKGDIPEGYSVSREKKERFSLILESASTNQTSMYLCASSSPWAGDTDTQYFGPGTRLTVL.

The genes are TRBV11-2 and TRBJ1-1, with 8 bases that match TRBD1. This CDR3 contains 14 residues. V was clipped by 8 bases and J by 1 base; unmatched bases: 6. CDR1 SGHAT and CDR2 FQNNGV come from the germline V gene. As DNA, the CDR3 is TGTGCCAGCGGGACCGGGACAGGGAACACTGAAGCTTTCTTT. Translating gives CASGTGTGNTEAFF. Filled out from reference TRBV11-2 and TRBJ1-1, the complete variable domain reads EAGVAQSPRYKIIEKRQSVAFWCNPISGHATLYWYQQILGQGPKLLIQFQNNGVVDDSQLPKDRFSAERLKGVDSTLKIQPAKLEDSAVYLCASGTGTGNTEAFFGQGTRLTVV.

The CDR3 coding sequence is TGTGCCAGTAGTATGAACGGACAGTACTATGGCTACACCTTC. Translated, it gives CASSMNGQYYGYTF. The chain joins TRBV19 to TRBJ1-2; TRBD1 might be the D (6 bases). The germline V gene has CDR1 LNHDA and CDR2 SQIVND (reference sequence). V was trimmed by 3 bases and J by 3 bases, leaving 11 bases between them. The CDR3 totals 14 residues.

The genes are TRBV2 and TRBJ2-2, with a weak D call TRBD2 (7 bases). The ends were cut back, 7 bases at V and 0 bases at J, with 12 bases in the middle. CDR3 size: 15 residues. Germline loops: CDR1 SNHLY, CDR2 FYNNEI. Written as DNA, the CDR3 is TGTGCCAGCAAGGGGGGGGCATCGAACACCGGGGAGCTGTTTTTT. This codes for CASKGGASNTGELFF.

This clone has more than one count but fewer than ten. This chain links TRBV12-3 or TRBV12-4 with TRBJ1-1; no definite D call. There are 13 residues in the CDR3. V lost 3 bases to trimming and J lost 8 bases, with 13 bases between them. The CDR3 DNA is TGTGCCAGCAGTTTGGAGGAGTTGGGGGAAGCTTTCTTT. It translates to CASSLEELGEAFF.

The chain joins TRBV5-1 to TRBJ2-5; no definite D call. Germline V CDR1 and CDR2: SGHRS, YFSETQ. Trimming cost V 1 base and J 1 base, with 5 bases left between them. CDR3 length: 13 residues. The CDR3 spells CASSLTVQETQYF. Written as DNA, the CDR3 is TGCGCCAGCAGCTTGACAGTCCAAGAGACCCAGTACTTC.

The chain uses TRBV18 and TRBJ1-6; D uncertain. CDR1 and CDR2 from the germline V gene are KGHSH and LQKENI. With 6 bases removed from V and 6 bases from J, the gap between germline ends came to 15 bases. The CDR3 has 15 residues. CDR3 sequence reads: CASSANIARNSPLHF. The CDR3 bases are TGTGCCAGCTCGGCCAATATCGCCCGTAATTCACCCCTCCACTTT.